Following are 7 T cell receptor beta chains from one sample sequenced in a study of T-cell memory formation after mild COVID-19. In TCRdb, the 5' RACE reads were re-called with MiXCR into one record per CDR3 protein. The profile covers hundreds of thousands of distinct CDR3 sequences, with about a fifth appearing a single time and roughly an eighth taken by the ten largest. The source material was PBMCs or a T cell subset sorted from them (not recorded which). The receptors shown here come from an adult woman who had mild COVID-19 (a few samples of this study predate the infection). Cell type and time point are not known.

CDR3 sequence: CAISAGSQASPWTDTQYF. In nucleotides, the CDR3 is TGTGCCATCAGTGCCGGTTCGCAAGCTAGCCCATGGACAGATACGCAGTATTTT. J is TRBJ2-3 and V is TRBV10-3; D might be TRBD2 (5 bases). CDR3 size: 18 residues. The V gene's germline CDR1 is ENHRY and CDR2 SYGVKD. V was shortened by 4 bases and J by 3 bases, with 23 bases between the two germline ends.

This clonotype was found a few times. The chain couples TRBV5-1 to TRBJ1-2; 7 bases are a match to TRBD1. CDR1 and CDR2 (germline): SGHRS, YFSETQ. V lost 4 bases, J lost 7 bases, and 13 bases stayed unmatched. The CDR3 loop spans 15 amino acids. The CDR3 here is CASSPYETGFSGYTF. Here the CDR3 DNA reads TGCGCCAGCAGCCCGTACGAGACAGGGTTTTCTGGCTACACCTTC.

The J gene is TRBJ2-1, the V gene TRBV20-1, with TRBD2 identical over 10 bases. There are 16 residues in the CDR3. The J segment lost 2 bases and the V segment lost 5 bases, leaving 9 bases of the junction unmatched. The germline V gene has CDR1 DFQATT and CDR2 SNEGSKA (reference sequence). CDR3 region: CSAPGLAATPYNEQFF. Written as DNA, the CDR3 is TGCAGTGCTCCTGGACTAGCGGCAACCCCCTACAATGAGCAGTTCTTC.

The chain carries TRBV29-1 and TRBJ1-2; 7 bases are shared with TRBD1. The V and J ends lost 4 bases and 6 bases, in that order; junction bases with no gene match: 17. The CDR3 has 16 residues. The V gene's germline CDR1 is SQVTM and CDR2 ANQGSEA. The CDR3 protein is CSVAGTALRDRNGYTF. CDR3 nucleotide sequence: TGCAGCGTTGCCGGGACAGCTCTTCGGGACCGGAATGGCTACACCTTC.

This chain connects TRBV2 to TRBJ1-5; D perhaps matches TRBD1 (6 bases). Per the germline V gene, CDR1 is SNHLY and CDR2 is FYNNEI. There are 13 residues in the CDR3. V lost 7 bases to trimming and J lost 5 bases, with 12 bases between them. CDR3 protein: CASTTGIYQPQHF. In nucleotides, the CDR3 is TGTGCCAGCACGACAGGTATTTATCAGCCCCAGCATTTT.

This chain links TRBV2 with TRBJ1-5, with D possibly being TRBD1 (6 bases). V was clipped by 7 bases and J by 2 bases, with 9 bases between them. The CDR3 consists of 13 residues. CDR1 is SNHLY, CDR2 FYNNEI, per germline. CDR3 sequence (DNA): TGTGCCAGCACAGACAGGCGCAATCAGCCCCAGCATTTT. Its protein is CASTDRRNQPQHF. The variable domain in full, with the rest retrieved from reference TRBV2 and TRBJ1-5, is EPEVTQTPSHQVTQMGQEVILRCVPISNHLYFYWYRQILGQKVEFLVSFYNNEISEKSEIFDDQFSVERPDGSNFTLKIRSTKLEDSAMYFCASTDRRNQPQHFGDGTRLSIL.

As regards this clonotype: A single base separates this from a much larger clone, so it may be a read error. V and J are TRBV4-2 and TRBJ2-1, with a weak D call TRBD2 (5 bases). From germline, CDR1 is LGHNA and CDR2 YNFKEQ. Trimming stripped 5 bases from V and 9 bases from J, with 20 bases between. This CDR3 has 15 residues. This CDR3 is CASSLRGWVRSEQFF. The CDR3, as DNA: TGTGCCAGCAGCTTGCGCGGGTGGGTGCGCTCTGAGCAGTTCTTC.